Below, 22 T cell receptor beta chains from the same sample are listed, as sequenced in a study of OX40 agonist ivuxolimab in advanced cancers. The protocol was immunoSEQ multiplex PCR, while the TCRdb copy is restricted to in-frame clones and leaves out a portion. The sample comprises fewer than 85,000 clones, roughly nine tenths of which are singletons, and about 2.4% rests with the top ten. Sequenced here: CD4+ or CD8+ T cells sorted from blood, sampled in a trial of the OX40 agonist ivuxolimab. These receptor sequences come from an adult with an advanced solid tumor such as melanoma, head and neck, liver or kidney cancer.

The chain combines TRBV7-8 with TRBJ1-1; possible D gene TRBD1, 5 bases. CDR1 and CDR2 from the germline V gene are SGHVS and FQNEAQ. This CDR3 contains 13 residues. V was trimmed by 5 bases and J by 4 bases, leaving 11 bases between them. CDR3 in amino acids: CASSLGGTTEAFF. The CDR3 region has the DNA TGTGCCAGCAGCCTCGGGGGGACCACTGAAGCTTTCTTT.

This clone was recorded once. The V gene is TRBV28, the J gene TRBJ1-4, with 8 bases fitting TRBD1. CDR1 and CDR2 (germline): MDHEN, SYDVKM. V was pared by 5 bases and J by 0 bases, with 5 bases of the junction left unmatched. The CDR3 has 16 amino acids. As DNA, the CDR3 is TGTGCCAGCAGTCTGGACAGGGCTGCAACTAATGAAAAACTGTTTTTT. This codes for CASSLDRAATNEKLFF.

The rearrangement links TRBV2 to TRBJ2-3; 9 bases map to TRBD2. Germline CDR1 SNHLY, CDR2 FYNNEI. The V gene end was trimmed by 6 bases and the J gene end by 3 bases; junction bases not matched to a gene: 7. This CDR3 comprises 15 residues. DNA of the CDR3: TGTGCCAGCAGCCCGGGGGGACTAGCTACAGATACGCAGTATTTT. Protein product: CASSPGGLATDTQYF.

The gene calls are TRBV19 and TRBJ2-6; perhaps TRBD1 as D (8 bases). This CDR3 contains 17 residues. Per germline, CDR1 LNHDA and CDR2 SQIVND (reference sequence). Trimming stripped 4 bases from V and 0 bases from J, with 13 bases between. CDR3 coding DNA: TGTGCCAGTAGTACCACAGGGGGGGGCTCTGGGGCCAACGTCCTGACTTTC. Translation: CASSTTGGGSGANVLTF.

The table lists this clone with a count of one. The chain couples TRBV18 to TRBJ2-4, with 9 positions matching TRBD1. V lost 3 bases to trimming and J lost 3 bases; unmatched junction nucleotides: 9. This CDR3 has 17 amino acids. Germline V lookup: CDR1 KGHSH, CDR2 LQKENI. CDR3 in amino acids: CASSPDTGGVGKNIQYF. The CDR3 nucleotides are TGTGCCAGCTCACCTGATACAGGGGGCGTTGGCAAAAACATTCAGTACTTC.

The CDR3 reads CASSFADRNEQYF. DNA for the CDR3: TGCGCCAGCAGCTTCGCCGACAGGAACGAGCAGTACTTC. The chain recombines TRBV5-1 with TRBJ2-7; D is possibly TRBD1 (6 bases). Per the germline V gene, CDR1 is SGHRS and CDR2 is YFSETQ. V lost 2 bases and J lost 5, with 11 bases in between. CDR3 size: 13 residues.

The rearrangement links TRBV9 to TRBJ2-6, with unresolved D. The CDR3 extends over 14 amino acids. Trimming took off 1 base at V and 2 bases at J, with 4 bases between the two ends. Germline CDR1 reads SGDLS; CDR2 reads YYNGEE. CDR3: CASSVLPGANVLTF. The DNA of the CDR3 is TGTGCCAGCAGCGTATTGCCTGGGGCCAACGTCCTGACTTTC. The whole variable domain, filled in from reference TRBV9 and TRBJ2-6, reads DSGVTQTPKHLITATGQRVTLRCSPRSGDLSVYWYQQSLDQGLQFLIQYYNGEERAKGNILERFSAQQFPDLHSELNLSSLELGDSALYFCASSVLPGANVLTFGAGSRLTVL.

The J gene is TRBJ2-2, the V gene TRBV7-9, with 16 bases fitting TRBD2. The CDR3 contains 19 residues. With V trimmed by 1 base and J by 0 bases, 2 bases remained unmatched. Germline CDR1 reads SEHNR; CDR2 reads FQNEAQ (reference sequence). The CDR3 DNA reads as TGTGCCAGCAGCTTAGTCGGGACTAGCGGGGGGGCGAACACCGGGGAGCTGTTTTTT. Protein sequence: CASSLVGTSGGANTGELFF.

V usage is TRBV7-3 and J usage is TRBJ2-1, with D tentatively TRBD2 (5 bases). This CDR3 contains 15 residues. CDR1 is SGHTA and CDR2 is FQGTGA in the germline V gene. Trimming cost V 3 bases and J 2 bases, with 11 bases left between them. As DNA, the CDR3 is TGTGCCAGCAGCTTTGACTCCGGGACCTACAATGAGCAGTTCTTC. Amino acids: CASSFDSGTYNEQFF.

By its share, this clone is medium-sized. The V call is TRBV7-2, the J call TRBJ1-2; 7 positions agree with TRBD1. The CDR3 consists of 15 residues. Germline assignment: CDR1 SGHTA and CDR2 FQGNSA. Trimming took 4 bases from V and 4 from J; bases not matched to a gene: 9. The chain's CDR3 is CASSSTGTALYGYTF. The CDR3 bases are TGTGCCAGCAGCTCAACCGGGACAGCCCTCTATGGCTACACCTTC.

V gene TRBV20-1 combines with J gene TRBJ1-1; D not resolved. Between the trimmed V and J ends, which lost 7 bases and 4 bases, there was a span of 7 bases. Germline lookup yields CDR1 DFQATT and CDR2 SNEGSKA (reference sequence). The CDR3 runs 10 residues. The CDR3: CSVQTTEAFF. In DNA, the CDR3 is TGCAGTGTCCAGACCACTGAAGCTTTCTTT.

The genes are TRBV7-2 and TRBJ2-3, with TRBD1 identical over 7 bases. Unmatched junction bases numbered 6, after V lost 4 bases and J lost 2 bases. The CDR3 is 15 residues long. Germline-derived CDR1 and CDR2 are SGHTA and FQGNSA. CDR3 region: CASSWGTVSTDTQYF. CDR3 DNA sequence: TGTGCCAGCAGCTGGGGGACAGTATCCACAGATACGCAGTATTTT.

The chain carries TRBV28 and TRBJ2-5, with a tentative D call TRBD2 (6 bases). Germline CDR1 and CDR2: MDHEN and SYDVKM. This CDR3 is 15 amino acids long. Trimming stripped 1 base from V and 5 bases from J, with 14 bases between. The CDR3 loop reads CASSLLGGAGETQYF. CDR3 nucleotide sequence: TGTGCCAGCAGTTTATTAGGAGGGGCAGGGGAGACCCAGTACTTC. Filled out from reference TRBV28 and TRBJ2-5, the complete variable domain reads DVKVTQSSRYLVKRTGEKVFLECVQDMDHENMFWYRQDPGLGLRLIYFSYDVKMKEKGDIPEGYSVSREKKERFSLILESASTNQTSMYLCASSLLGGAGETQYFGPGTRLLVL.

V usage is TRBV6-6 and J usage is TRBJ2-7; TRBD1 might be the D (6 bases). Germline V gene lookup returns CDR1 MNHNY and CDR2 SVGAGI (reference sequence). The CDR3 totals 15 residues. V gave up 5 bases and J gave up 2 bases, with 16 bases separating them. CDR3 loop: CASSAGQSPAYEQYF. CDR3 bases: TGTGCCAGCAGTGCCGGACAGAGTCCAGCCTACGAGCAGTACTTC.

The V call is TRBV7-9, the J call TRBJ2-5, with D possibly TRBD2 on 5 matching bases. Trimming stripped 3 bases from V and 4 bases from J, with 9 bases between. Germline V gene data show CDR1 as SEHNR and CDR2 as FQNEAQ (reference sequence). The CDR3 extends over 13 amino acids. The CDR3 protein is CASSLTGVETQYF. CDR3 nucleotides: TGTGCCAGCAGCTTGACCGGGGTAGAGACCCAGTACTTC.

This clone was observed a single time. The chain is built from TRBV19 and TRBJ2-1; D gene unclear. In germline, CDR1 is LNHDA, CDR2 SQIVND (reference sequence). V gave up 0 bases and J gave up 2 bases, with 8 bases separating them. The CDR3 runs to 15 residues. This chain's CDR3 is CASSIDPKAYNEQFF. CDR3 nucleotide sequence: TGTGCCAGTAGTATAGATCCAAAGGCCTACAATGAGCAGTTCTTC.

The chain couples TRBV7-2 to TRBJ2-1, with TRBD2 matching 7 bases. The germline gives CDR1 SGHTA, CDR2 FQGNSA. The CDR3 sequence is 16 residues long. Trimming took 1 base from V and 0 from J; bases not matched to a gene: 3. CDR3 nucleotide sequence: TGTGCCAGCAGCTTAGATGGCGGGGGCTCCTACAATGAGCAGTTCTTC. Amino acids: CASSLDGGGSYNEQFF.

This chain links TRBV7-2 with TRBJ1-6; D unclear. This CDR3 has 14 residues. Germline lookup yields CDR1 SGHTA and CDR2 FQGNSA. Trimming cost V 5 bases and J 7 bases, with 12 bases left between them. The CDR3 loop reads CASSLRPPNSPLHF. The DNA for the CDR3 is TGTGCCAGCAGCCTCCGGCCCCCAAATTCACCCCTCCACTTT.

The chain combines TRBV9 with TRBJ1-2; D uncertain. The germline V gene encodes CDR1 SGDLS and CDR2 YYNGEE. The CDR3 runs 14 residues. V was pared by 4 bases and J by 3 bases, with 13 bases between. The CDR3 DNA reads as TGTGCCAGCAGCCCAACCGATATGTACTATGGCTACACCTTC. Its protein is CASSPTDMYYGYTF.

This clone has a single count. The V gene is TRBV28, the J gene TRBJ1-1; D possibly corresponds to TRBD1 (6 bases). Per the germline V gene, CDR1 is MDHEN and CDR2 is SYDVKM. The CDR3 runs 11 residues. Trimming shortened V by 8 bases and J by 10 bases, and 14 bases separated the two germline ends. CDR3: CASGYRAPAFF. In DNA form, the CDR3 reads TGTGCCAGCGGGTACAGGGCCCCAGCTTTCTTT.

The genes are TRBV7-9 and TRBJ2-2; 10 bases are shared with TRBD1. Germline V lookup: CDR1 SEHNR, CDR2 FQNEAQ (reference sequence). The CDR3 has 17 residues. V lost 4 bases and J lost 2; bases outside the gene matches: 7. The CDR3 reads CASSSIDRGLNTGELFF. The CDR3 nucleotides read TGTGCCAGCAGCTCAATAGACAGGGGGCTCAACACCGGGGAGCTGTTTTTT.

The V gene is TRBV5-6, the J gene TRBJ2-1; D may be TRBD2 (5 bases). Germline assignment: CDR1 SGHDT and CDR2 YYEEEE. The CDR3 extends over 12 amino acids. Between the trimmed V and J ends, which lost 4 bases and 10 bases, there was a span of 12 bases. DNA of the CDR3: TGTGCCAGCAGCAAAGGGAGTTGGGAGCAGTTCTTC. This sequence encodes CASSKGSWEQFF.